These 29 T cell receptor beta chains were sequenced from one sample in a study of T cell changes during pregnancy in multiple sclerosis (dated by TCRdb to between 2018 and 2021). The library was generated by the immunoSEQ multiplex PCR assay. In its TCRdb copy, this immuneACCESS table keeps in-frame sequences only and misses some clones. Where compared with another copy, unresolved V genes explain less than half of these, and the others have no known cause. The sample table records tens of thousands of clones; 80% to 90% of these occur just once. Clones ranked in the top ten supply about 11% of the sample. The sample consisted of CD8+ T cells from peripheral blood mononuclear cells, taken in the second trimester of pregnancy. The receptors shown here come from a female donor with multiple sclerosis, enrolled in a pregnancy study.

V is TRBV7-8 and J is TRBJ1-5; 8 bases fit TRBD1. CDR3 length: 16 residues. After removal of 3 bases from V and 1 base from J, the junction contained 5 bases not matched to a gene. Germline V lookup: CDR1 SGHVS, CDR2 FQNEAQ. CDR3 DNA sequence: TGTGCCAGCAGCTTGCGACAGGGGCCGAGCAATCAGCCCCAGCATTTT. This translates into CASSLRQGPSNQPQHF.

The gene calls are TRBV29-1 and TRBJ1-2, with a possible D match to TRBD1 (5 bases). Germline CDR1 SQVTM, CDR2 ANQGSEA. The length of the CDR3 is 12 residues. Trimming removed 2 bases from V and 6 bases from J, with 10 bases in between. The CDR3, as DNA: TGCAGCGTTGAATCCAGGGATAATGGCTACACCTTC. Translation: CSVESRDNGYTF.

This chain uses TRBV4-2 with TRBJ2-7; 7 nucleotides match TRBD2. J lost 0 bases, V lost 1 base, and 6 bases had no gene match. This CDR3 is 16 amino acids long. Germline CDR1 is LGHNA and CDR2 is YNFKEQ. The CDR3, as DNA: TGTGCCAGCAGCCAAGGAACTAGCGTTTACTCCTACGAGCAGTACTTC. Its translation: CASSQGTSVYSYEQYF.

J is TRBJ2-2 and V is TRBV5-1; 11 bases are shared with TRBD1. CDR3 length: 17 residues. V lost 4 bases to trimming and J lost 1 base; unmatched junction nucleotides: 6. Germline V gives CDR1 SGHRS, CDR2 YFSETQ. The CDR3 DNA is TGCGCCAGCAGCGCGGGACAGGGGGAGTGGAACACCGGGGAGCTGTTTTTT. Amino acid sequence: CASSAGQGEWNTGELFF.

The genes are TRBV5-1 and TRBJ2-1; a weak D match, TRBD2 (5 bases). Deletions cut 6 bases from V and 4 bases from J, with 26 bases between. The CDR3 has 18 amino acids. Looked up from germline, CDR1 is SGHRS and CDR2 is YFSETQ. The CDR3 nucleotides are TGCGCCAGCACCCCCGGCGGGTACGGGAAAGCCGGGTACAATGAGCAGTTCTTC. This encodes CASTPGGYGKAGYNEQFF.

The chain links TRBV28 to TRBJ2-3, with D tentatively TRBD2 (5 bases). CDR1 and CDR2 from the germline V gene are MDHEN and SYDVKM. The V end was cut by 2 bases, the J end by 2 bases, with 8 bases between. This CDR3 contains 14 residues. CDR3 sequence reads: CASSLTGNTDTQYF. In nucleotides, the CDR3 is TGTGCCAGCAGTTTAACCGGGAACACAGATACGCAGTATTTT.

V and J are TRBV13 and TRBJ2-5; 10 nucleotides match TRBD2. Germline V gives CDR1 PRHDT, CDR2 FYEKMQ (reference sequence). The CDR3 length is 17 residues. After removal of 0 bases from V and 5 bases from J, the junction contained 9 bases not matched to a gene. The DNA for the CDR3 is TGTGCCAGCAGCTTAGGGTCAAGCGGGGGGGAGTTGGAGACCCAGTACTTC. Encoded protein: CASSLGSSGGELETQYF.

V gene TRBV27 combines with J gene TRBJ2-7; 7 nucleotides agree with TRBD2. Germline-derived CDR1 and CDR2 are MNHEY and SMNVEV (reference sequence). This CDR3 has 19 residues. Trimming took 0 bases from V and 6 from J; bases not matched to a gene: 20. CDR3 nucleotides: TGTGCCAGCAGTTTATCGAAGGCCCTAGCGGCCCCCTACGCCCTCGAGCAGTACTTC. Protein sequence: CASSLSKALAAPYALEQYF.

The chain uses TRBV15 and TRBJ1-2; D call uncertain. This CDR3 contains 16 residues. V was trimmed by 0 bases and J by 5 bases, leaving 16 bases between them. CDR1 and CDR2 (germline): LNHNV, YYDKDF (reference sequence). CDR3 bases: TGTGCCACCAGCAGAGATCGGGATCCGTTCGGGTATGGCTACACCTTC. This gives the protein CATSRDRDPFGYGYTF. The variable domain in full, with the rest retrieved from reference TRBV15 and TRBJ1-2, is DAMVIQNPRYQVTQFGKPVTLSCSQTLNHNVMYWYQQKSSQAPKLLFHYYDKDFNNEADTPDNFQSRRPNTSFCFLDIRSPGLGDTAMYLCATSRDRDPFGYGYTFGSGTRLTVV.

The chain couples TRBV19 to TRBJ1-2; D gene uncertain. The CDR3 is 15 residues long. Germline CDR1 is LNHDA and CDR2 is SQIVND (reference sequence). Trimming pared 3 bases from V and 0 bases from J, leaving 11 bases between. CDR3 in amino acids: CASSILAPSNYGYTF. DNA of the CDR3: TGTGCCAGTAGTATCTTGGCACCTTCTAACTATGGCTACACCTTC.

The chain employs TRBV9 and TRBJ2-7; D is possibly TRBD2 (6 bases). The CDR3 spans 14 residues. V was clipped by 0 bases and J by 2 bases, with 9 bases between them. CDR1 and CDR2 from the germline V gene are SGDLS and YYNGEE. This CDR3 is CASSVGGRTYEQYF. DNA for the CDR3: TGTGCCAGCAGCGTAGGGGGGAGGACCTACGAGCAGTACTTC.

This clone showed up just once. The CDR3 region is CASTVGTGREQYF. CDR3 nucleotides: TGTGCCAGCACCGTCGGGACAGGACGCGAGCAGTACTTC. V is TRBV5-6 and J is TRBJ2-7; 8 bases fit TRBD1. Per germline, CDR1 SGHDT and CDR2 YYEEEE. Losses at the gene ends were 6 bases for V and 6 bases for J; bases not matched to a gene: 8. The CDR3 contains 13 residues.

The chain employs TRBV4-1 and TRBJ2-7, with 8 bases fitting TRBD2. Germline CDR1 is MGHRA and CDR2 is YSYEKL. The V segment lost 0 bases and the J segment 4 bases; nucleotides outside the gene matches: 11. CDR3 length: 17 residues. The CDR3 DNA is TGCGCCAGCAGCCAAGATGTGATAGCGGGGAATGCATACGAGCAGTACTTC. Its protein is CASSQDVIAGNAYEQYF.

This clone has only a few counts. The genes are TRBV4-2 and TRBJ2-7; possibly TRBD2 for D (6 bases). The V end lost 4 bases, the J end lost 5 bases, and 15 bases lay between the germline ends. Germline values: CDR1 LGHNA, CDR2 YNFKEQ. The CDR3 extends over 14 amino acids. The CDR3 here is CASSPQALAHEQYF. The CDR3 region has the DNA TGTGCCAGCAGCCCCCAGGCACTAGCTCACGAGCAGTACTTC.

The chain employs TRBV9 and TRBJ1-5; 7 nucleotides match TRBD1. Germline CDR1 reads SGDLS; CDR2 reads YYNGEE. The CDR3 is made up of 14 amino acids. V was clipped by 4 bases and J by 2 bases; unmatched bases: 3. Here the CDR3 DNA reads TGTGCCAGCAGCCTTGGACAGGGCAATCAGCCCCAGCATTTT. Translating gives CASSLGQGNQPQHF.

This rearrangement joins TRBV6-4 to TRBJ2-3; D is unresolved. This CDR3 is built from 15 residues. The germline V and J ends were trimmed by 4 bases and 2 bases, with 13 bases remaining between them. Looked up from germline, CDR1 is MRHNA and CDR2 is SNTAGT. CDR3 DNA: TGTGCCAGCAGTGCGCCTTTCAGATCCACAGATACGCAGTATTTT. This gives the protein CASSAPFRSTDTQYF.

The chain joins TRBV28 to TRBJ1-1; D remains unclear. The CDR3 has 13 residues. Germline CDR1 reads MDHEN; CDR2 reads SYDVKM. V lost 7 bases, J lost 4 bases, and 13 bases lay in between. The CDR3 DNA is TGTGCCAGCATCCTTCCGGGGTCCACTGAAGCTTTCTTT. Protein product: CASILPGSTEAFF.

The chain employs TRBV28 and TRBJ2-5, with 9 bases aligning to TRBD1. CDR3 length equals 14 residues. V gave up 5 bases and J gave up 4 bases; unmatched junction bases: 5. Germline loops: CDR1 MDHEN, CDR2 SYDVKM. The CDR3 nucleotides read TGTGCCAGCAGTCACAGGGGGCGCCCAGAGACCCAGTACTTC. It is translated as CASSHRGRPETQYF.

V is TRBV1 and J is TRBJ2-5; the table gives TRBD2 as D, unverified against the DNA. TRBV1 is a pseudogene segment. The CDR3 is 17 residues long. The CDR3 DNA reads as TGCACCAGCAGCCTCCTACGGACTAGCGGGAAGGGTTGGGAGCAGTACTTC. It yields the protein CTSSLLRTSGKGWEQYF.

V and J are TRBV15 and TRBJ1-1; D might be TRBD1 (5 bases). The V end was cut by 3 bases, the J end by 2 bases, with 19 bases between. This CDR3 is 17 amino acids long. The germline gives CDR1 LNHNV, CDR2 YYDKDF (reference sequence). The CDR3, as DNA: TGTGCCACCAGCAGTCTACCTTTCTCGGGGGGAAACACTGAAGCTTTCTTT. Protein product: CATSSLPFSGGNTEAFF.

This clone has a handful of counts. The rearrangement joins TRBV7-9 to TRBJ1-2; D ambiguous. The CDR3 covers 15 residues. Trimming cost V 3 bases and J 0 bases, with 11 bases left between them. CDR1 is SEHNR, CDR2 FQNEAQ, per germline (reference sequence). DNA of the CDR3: TGTGCCAGCAGCTTGCCGGCGGTTCCTAACTATGGCTACACCTTC. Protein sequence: CASSLPAVPNYGYTF.

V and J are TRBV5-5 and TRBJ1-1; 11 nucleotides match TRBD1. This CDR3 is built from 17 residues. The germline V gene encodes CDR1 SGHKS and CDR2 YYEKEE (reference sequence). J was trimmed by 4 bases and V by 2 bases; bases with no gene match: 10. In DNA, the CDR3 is TGTGCCAGCAGCTTTGACGGATCCGGGACAGGGGGCACTGAAGCTTTCTTT. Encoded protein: CASSFDGSGTGGTEAFF.

The CDR3 loop reads CASTNFGGRERGNEQFF. In DNA form, the CDR3 reads TGTGCCAGTACCAATTTCGGAGGACGGGAGCGTGGCAATGAGCAGTTCTTC. The chain recombines TRBV19 with TRBJ2-1; D is possibly TRBD2 (6 bases). The CDR3 consists of 17 residues. Germline values: CDR1 LNHDA, CDR2 SQIVND (reference sequence). V lost 7 bases and J lost 6, with 25 bases in between.

The CDR3 reads CASSQGTGVRSDTEAFF. As DNA, the CDR3 is TGTGCCAGCAGCCAAGGAACAGGGGTGAGGAGCGACACTGAAGCTTTCTTT. This rearrangement joins TRBV14 to TRBJ1-1, with 7 bases matching TRBD1. Germline V gene data show CDR1 as SGHDN and CDR2 as FVKESK. The CDR3 length is 17 residues. V lost 1 base to trimming and J lost 3 bases; unmatched junction nucleotides: 11.

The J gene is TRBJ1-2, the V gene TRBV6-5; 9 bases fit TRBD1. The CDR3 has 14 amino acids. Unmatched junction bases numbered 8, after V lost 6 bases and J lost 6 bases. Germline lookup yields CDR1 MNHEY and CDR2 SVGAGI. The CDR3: CASSGTGQKNGYTF. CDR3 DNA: TGTGCCAGCAGCGGGACAGGGCAGAAGAATGGCTACACCTTC.

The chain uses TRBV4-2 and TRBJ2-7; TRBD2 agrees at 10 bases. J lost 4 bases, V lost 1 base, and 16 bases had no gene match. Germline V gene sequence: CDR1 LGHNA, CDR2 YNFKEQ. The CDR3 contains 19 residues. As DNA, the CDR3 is TGTGCCAGCAGCCAAGTACTTCCGACTCTAGCGGGAGAGGGTTACGAGCAGTACTTC. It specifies CASSQVLPTLAGEGYEQYF.

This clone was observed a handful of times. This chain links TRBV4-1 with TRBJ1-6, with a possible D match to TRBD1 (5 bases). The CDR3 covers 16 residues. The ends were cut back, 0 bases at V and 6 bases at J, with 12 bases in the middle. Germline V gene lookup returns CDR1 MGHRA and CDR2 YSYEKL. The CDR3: CASSQDAGGVNSPLHF. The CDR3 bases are TGCGCCAGCAGCCAAGATGCAGGAGGGGTTAATTCACCCCTCCACTTT.

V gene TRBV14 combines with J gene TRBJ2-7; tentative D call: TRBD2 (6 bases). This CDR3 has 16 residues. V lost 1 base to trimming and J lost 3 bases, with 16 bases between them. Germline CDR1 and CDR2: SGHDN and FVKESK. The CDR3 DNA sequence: TGTGCCAGCAGCCAAGGGTGGGGGGACGATTTCTACGAGCAGTACTTC. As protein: CASSQGWGDDFYEQYF. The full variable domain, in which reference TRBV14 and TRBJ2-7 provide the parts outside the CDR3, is EAGVTQFPSHSVIEKGQTVTLRCDPISGHDNLYWYRRVMGKEIKFLLHFVKESKQDESGMPNNRFLAERTGGTYSTLKVQPAELEDSGVYFCASSQGWGDDFYEQYFGPGTRLTVT.

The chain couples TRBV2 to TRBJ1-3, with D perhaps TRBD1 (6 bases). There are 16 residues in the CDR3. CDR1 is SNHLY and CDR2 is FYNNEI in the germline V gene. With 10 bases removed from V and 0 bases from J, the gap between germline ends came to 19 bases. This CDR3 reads CATARNRENSGNTIYF. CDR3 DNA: TGTGCCACCGCGCGTAACAGGGAAAACTCTGGAAACACCATATATTTT.